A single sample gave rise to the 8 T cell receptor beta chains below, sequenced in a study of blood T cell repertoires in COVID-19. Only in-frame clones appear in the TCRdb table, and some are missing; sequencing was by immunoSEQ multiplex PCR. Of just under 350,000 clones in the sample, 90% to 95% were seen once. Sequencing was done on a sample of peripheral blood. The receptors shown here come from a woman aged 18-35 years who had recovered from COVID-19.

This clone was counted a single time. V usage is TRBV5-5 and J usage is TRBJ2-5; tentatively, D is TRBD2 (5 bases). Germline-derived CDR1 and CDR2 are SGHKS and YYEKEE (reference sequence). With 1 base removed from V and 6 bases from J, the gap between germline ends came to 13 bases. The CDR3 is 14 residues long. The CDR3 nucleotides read TGTGCCAGCAGCTTGAGCTCTGGCGGGCAGACCCAGTACTTC. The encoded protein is CASSLSSGGQTQYF.

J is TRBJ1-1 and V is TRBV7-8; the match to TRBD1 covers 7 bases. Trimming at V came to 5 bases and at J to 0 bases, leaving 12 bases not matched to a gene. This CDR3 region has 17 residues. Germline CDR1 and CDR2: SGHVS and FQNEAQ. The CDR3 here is CASSARDRRFMNTEAFF. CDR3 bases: TGTGCCAGCAGCGCCCGGGACAGACGATTCATGAACACTGAAGCTTTCTTT.

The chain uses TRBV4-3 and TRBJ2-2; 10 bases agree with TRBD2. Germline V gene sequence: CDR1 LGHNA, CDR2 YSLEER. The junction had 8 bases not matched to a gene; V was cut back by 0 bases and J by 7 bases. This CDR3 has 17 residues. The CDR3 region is CASSQDEREGRSGELFF. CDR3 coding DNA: TGCGCCAGCAGCCAAGATGAGCGGGAGGGCCGAAGCGGGGAGCTGTTTTTT.

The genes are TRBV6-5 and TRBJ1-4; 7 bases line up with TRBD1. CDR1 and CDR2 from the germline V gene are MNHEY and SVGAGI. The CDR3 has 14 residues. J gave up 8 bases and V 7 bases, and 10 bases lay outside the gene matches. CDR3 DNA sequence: TGTGCCAGCACTGGTACAGGGGTTTTGGAAAAACTGTTTTTT. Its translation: CASTGTGVLEKLFF.

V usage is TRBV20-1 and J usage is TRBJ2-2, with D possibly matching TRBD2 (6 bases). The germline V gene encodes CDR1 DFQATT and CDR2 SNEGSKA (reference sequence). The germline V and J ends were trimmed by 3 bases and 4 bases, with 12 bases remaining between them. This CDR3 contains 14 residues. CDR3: CSASGGIGTGELFF. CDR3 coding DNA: TGCAGTGCTAGTGGCGGGATCGGCACCGGGGAGCTGTTTTTT.

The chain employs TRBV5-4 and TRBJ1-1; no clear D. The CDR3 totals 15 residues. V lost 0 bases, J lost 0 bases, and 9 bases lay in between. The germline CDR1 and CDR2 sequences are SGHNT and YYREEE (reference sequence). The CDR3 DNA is TGTGCCAGCAGCTTGGGGGCGGGATTGAACACTGAAGCTTTCTTT. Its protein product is CASSLGAGLNTEAFF.

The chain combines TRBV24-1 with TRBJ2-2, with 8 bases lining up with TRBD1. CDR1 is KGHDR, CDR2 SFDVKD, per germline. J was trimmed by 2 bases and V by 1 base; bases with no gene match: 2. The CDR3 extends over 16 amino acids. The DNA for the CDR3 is TGTGCCACCAGTGATTTTTCAGGGGGCAACACCGGGGAGCTGTTTTTT. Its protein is CATSDFSGGNTGELFF.

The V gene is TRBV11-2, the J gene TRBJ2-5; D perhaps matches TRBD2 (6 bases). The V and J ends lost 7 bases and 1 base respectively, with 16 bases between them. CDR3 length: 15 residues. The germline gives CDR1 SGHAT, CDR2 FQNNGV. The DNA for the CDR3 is TGTGCCAGCACTCCGGGAGCGATAATCCAAGAGACCCAGTACTTC. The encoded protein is CASTPGAIIQETQYF. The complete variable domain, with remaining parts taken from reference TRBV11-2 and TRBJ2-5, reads EAGVAQSPRYKIIEKRQSVAFWCNPISGHATLYWYQQILGQGPKLLIQFQNNGVVDDSQLPKDRFSAERLKGVDSTLKIQPAKLEDSAVYLCASTPGAIIQETQYFGPGTRLLVL.